The rows below give T cell receptor beta chains drawn from one sample of a study of cytomegalovirus exposure and HLA in healthy donors. Method: immunoSEQ multiplex PCR; TCRdb's copy keeps in-frame clones and lacks some. This sample has about 90,000 clones, with approximately 69% found just once. The sequenced material came from PBMCs. The receptors were gathered from a woman aged 45 to 65 in good health and CMV-seropositive. CDR3s include the opening cysteine and the closing phenylalanine or tryptophan. The order of the fields is D gene, V gene, J gene, clone size, CDR3 DNA, CDR3 protein. The D gene is left open where the match is weak. The size entry is marked missing in some rows and otherwise reads once, few, many or a size class.

D gene: TRBD1; V gene: TRBV2; J gene: TRBJ1-2; clone size: NA; CDR3 DNA: TGTGCCAGCGACAGGGGCCTAAACTATGGCTACACCTTC; CDR3 protein: CASDRGLNYGYTF
D gene: TRBD1; V gene: TRBV5-1; J gene: TRBJ1-1; clone size: few; CDR3 DNA: TGCGCCAGCAGCCCCCAGGGACAGACCAACACTGAAGCTTTCTTT; CDR3 protein: CASSPQGQTNTEAFF
D gene: NA; V gene: TRBV19; J gene: TRBJ1-5; clone size: once; CDR3 DNA: TGTGCCAGTAGTATAGCCCCGGGAAGGGAAGAACATCAGCCCCAGCATTTT; CDR3 protein: CASSIAPGREEHQPQHF
D gene: TRBD1; V gene: TRBV4-2; J gene: TRBJ1-6; clone size: NA; CDR3 DNA: TGTGCCAGCAGCCCCAAAACCACCGCGGGACAGGGTTATAATTCACCCCTCCACTTT; CDR3 protein: CASSPKTTAGQGYNSPLHF
D gene: TRBD2; V gene: TRBV7-2; J gene: TRBJ2-5; clone size: NA; CDR3 DNA: TGTGCCAGCAGCCCCCGGACTAGCAACCAAGAGACCCAGTACTTC; CDR3 protein: CASSPRTSNQETQYF
D gene: TRBD2; V gene: TRBV30; J gene: TRBJ2-1; clone size: once; CDR3 DNA: TGTGCCTGGAGTGTACGGGTAGCGGGGGTTCGGGGTGAGCAGTTCTTC; CDR3 protein: CAWSVRVAGVRGEQFF
D gene: NA; V gene: TRBV5-1; J gene: TRBJ1-2; clone size: NA; CDR3 DNA: TGCGCCAGCAGCCCTCGACAGTCTACTAACTATGGCTACACCTTC; CDR3 protein: CASSPRQSTNYGYTF
D gene: NA; V gene: TRBV6-5; J gene: TRBJ1-2; clone size: once; CDR3 DNA: TGTGCCAGCAGACCTCCCGCAGGGCGAGGCTACACCTTC; CDR3 protein: CASRPPAGRGYTF
D gene: NA; V gene: TRBV9; J gene: TRBJ2-4; clone size: few; CDR3 DNA: TGTGCCAGCAGCGCCGACCAGGACATTCAGTACTTC; CDR3 protein: CASSADQDIQYF
D gene: NA; V gene: TRBV29-1; J gene: TRBJ1-1; clone size: NA; CDR3 DNA: TGCAGCACCGAACTGGGGGGGGCTTTCTTT; CDR3 protein: CSTELGGAFF
D gene: TRBD1; V gene: TRBV2; J gene: TRBJ1-4; clone size: NA; CDR3 DNA: TGTGCCAGCGGAGAGGGGGCGCGAAATGAAAAACTGTTTTTT; CDR3 protein: CASGEGARNEKLFF
D gene: NA; V gene: TRBV15; J gene: TRBJ1-5; clone size: NA; CDR3 DNA: TGTGCCACCAGCAGGGATCCAGGAAGCAATCAGCCCCAGCATTTT; CDR3 protein: CATSRDPGSNQPQHF
D gene: NA; V gene: TRBV29-1; J gene: TRBJ1-1; clone size: NA; CDR3 DNA: TGCAGCGTTGAGGCAGGGATAAACACTGAAGCTTTCTTT; CDR3 protein: CSVEAGINTEAFF
D gene: TRBD1; V gene: TRBV6-5; J gene: TRBJ1-2; clone size: NA; CDR3 DNA: TGTGCCAGCAGACAGGGGGAGCGTGGCTACACCTTC; CDR3 protein: CASRQGERGYTF
D gene: NA; V gene: TRBV6-5; J gene: TRBJ2-1; clone size: NA; CDR3 DNA: TGTGCCAGCAGTTACACGGGAGAATCCTACAATGAGCAGTTCTTC; CDR3 protein: CASSYTGESYNEQFF
D gene: TRBD1; V gene: TRBV28; J gene: TRBJ2-6; clone size: few; CDR3 DNA: TGTGCCAGCAGTATTCAGGGGGCGAGCTCTGGGGCCAACGTCCTGACTTTC; CDR3 protein: CASSIQGASSGANVLTF
D gene: TRBD1; V gene: TRBV6-4; J gene: TRBJ1-1; clone size: few; CDR3 DNA: TGTGCCAGCAGCCCCGGACAGGGGAACACTGAAGCTTTCTTT; CDR3 protein: CASSPGQGNTEAFF
D gene: TRBD1; V gene: TRBV28; J gene: TRBJ2-7; clone size: NA; CDR3 DNA: TGTGCCAGCGGGACAGACAGGAACTCCTACGAGCAGTACTTC; CDR3 protein: CASGTDRNSYEQYF
D gene: TRBD1; V gene: TRBV6-5; J gene: TRBJ1-5; clone size: once; CDR3 DNA: TGTGCCAGCAGCGATGACAGGGGCATTGGGCCCCAGCATTTT; CDR3 protein: CASSDDRGIGPQHF
D gene: NA; V gene: TRBV5-1; J gene: TRBJ1-1; clone size: NA; CDR3 DNA: TGCGCCAGCAGTTCTTCCGGGACAAGGACTGAAGCTTTCTTT; CDR3 protein: CASSSSGTRTEAFF
D gene: TRBD1; V gene: TRBV2; J gene: TRBJ1-1; clone size: NA; CDR3 DNA: TGTGCCAGCAGAGACAGGGGTAATATGAACACTGAAGCTTTCTTT; CDR3 protein: CASRDRGNMNTEAFF
D gene: TRBD2; V gene: TRBV4-1; J gene: TRBJ2-5; clone size: NA; CDR3 DNA: TGCGCCAGCAGCCAAGCGATAGGGCTAGCGGGGGAGACCCAGTACTTC; CDR3 protein: CASSQAIGLAGETQYF
D gene: TRBD2; V gene: TRBV5-1; J gene: TRBJ2-1; clone size: NA; CDR3 DNA: TGCGCCAGCAGCGTGGCTAGCGGGGGGAACAATGAGCAGTTCTTC; CDR3 protein: CASSVASGGNNEQFF
D gene: NA; V gene: TRBV7-8; J gene: TRBJ1-5; clone size: few; CDR3 DNA: TGTGCCAGCAGCTTAGTTTCTTCGGGGGTCGGGAGTCAGCCCCAGCATTTT; CDR3 protein: CASSLVSSGVGSQPQHF
D gene: NA; V gene: TRBV9; J gene: TRBJ2-1; clone size: few; CDR3 DNA: TGTGCCAGCAGCGTAGAATGGCAGGGGCCCTACAATGAGCAGTTCTTC; CDR3 protein: CASSVEWQGPYNEQFF
D gene: TRBD1; V gene: TRBV7-2; J gene: TRBJ2-7; clone size: NA; CDR3 DNA: TGTGCCAGCAGCGCCCGGACAGGGGGTGGCCCCGAGCAGTACTTC; CDR3 protein: CASSARTGGGPEQYF
D gene: TRBD1; V gene: TRBV28; J gene: TRBJ1-5; clone size: NA; CDR3 DNA: TGTGCCAGCAGTTCATGGACAGGGCGGCAGCCCCAGCATTTT; CDR3 protein: CASSSWTGRQPQHF
D gene: NA; V gene: TRBV19; J gene: TRBJ1-2; clone size: few; CDR3 DNA: TGTGCCAGTTCCCCTTACACAGGGCGAGGCAGCTACACCTTC; CDR3 protein: CASSPYTGRGSYTF
D gene: TRBD2; V gene: TRBV30; J gene: TRBJ2-3; clone size: NA; CDR3 DNA: TGTGCCTGGAGTGTTGTTGGCGGGGGGAGCACAGATACGCAGTATTTT; CDR3 protein: CAWSVVGGGSTDTQYF
D gene: NA; V gene: TRBV29-1; J gene: TRBJ2-3; clone size: once; CDR3 DNA: TGCAGCGTTAAAGGGACTGGCGCAGATACGCAGTATTTT; CDR3 protein: CSVKGTGADTQYF
D gene: NA; V gene: TRBV6-6; J gene: TRBJ1-4; clone size: NA; CDR3 DNA: TGTGCCAGCAGCCACTACAGTACGGGACTGGAAAAACTGTTTTTT; CDR3 protein: CASSHYSTGLEKLFF
D gene: NA; V gene: TRBV6-5; J gene: TRBJ1-2; clone size: NA; CDR3 DNA: TGTGCCAGCGCCCCCCGCCAGGGGTCGAACTATGGCTACACCTTC; CDR3 protein: CASAPRQGSNYGYTF
D gene: NA; V gene: TRBV5-1; J gene: TRBJ1-5; clone size: NA; CDR3 DNA: TGCGCCAGCAGCTTGGAGGGAGGGAATCAGCCCCAGCATTTT; CDR3 protein: CASSLEGGNQPQHF
D gene: NA; V gene: TRBV7-9; J gene: TRBJ2-7; clone size: few; CDR3 DNA: TGTTCCAGCACCCCAAAGGAGACCTACGAGCAGTACTTC; CDR3 protein: CSSTPKETYEQYF
D gene: NA; V gene: TRBV6-1; J gene: TRBJ1-1; clone size: NA; CDR3 DNA: TGTGCCAGCAGTGAAGCGTACAGGGTCTTCACTGAAGCTTTCTTT; CDR3 protein: CASSEAYRVFTEAFF
D gene: TRBD1; V gene: TRBV27; J gene: TRBJ2-7; clone size: once; CDR3 DNA: TGTGCCAGCAGCCCCGGGACAGGCCTCTCCTACGAGCAGTACTTC; CDR3 protein: CASSPGTGLSYEQYF
D gene: NA; V gene: TRBV27; J gene: TRBJ2-2; clone size: NA; CDR3 DNA: TGTGCCAGCAGCCAAGCTAGGGGAGGGGAGCTGTTTTTT; CDR3 protein: CASSQARGGELFF
D gene: NA; V gene: TRBV9; J gene: TRBJ2-6; clone size: NA; CDR3 DNA: TGTGCCAGCAGCGTGACAGGCGTCGCCCCCTCTGGGGCCAACGTCCTGACTTTC; CDR3 protein: CASSVTGVAPSGANVLTF
D gene: TRBD1; V gene: TRBV7-9; J gene: TRBJ2-1; clone size: NA; CDR3 DNA: TGTGCCAGCAGCGGGACAGGGTTACGCAATGAGCAGTTCTTC; CDR3 protein: CASSGTGLRNEQFF
D gene: NA; V gene: TRBV19; J gene: TRBJ2-5; clone size: few; CDR3 DNA: TGTGCCAGTAGTGTGGGTGCGGGCCGCTTTCAAGAGACCCAGTACTTC; CDR3 protein: CASSVGAGRFQETQYF
D gene: TRBD1; V gene: TRBV28; J gene: TRBJ2-7; clone size: NA; CDR3 DNA: TGTGCCAGCAGTGGGACAGGTGGCGAGCAGTACTTC; CDR3 protein: CASSGTGGEQYF
D gene: NA; V gene: TRBV29-1; J gene: TRBJ1-1; clone size: NA; CDR3 DNA: TGCAGCGCAACCATCGCTGGGGGCCTGAACACTGAAGCTTTCTTT; CDR3 protein: CSATIAGGLNTEAFF
D gene: NA; V gene: TRBV5-1; J gene: TRBJ2-7; clone size: once; CDR3 DNA: TGCGCCAGCAGCTTGGCCACAGGACAGTACGAGCAGTACTTC; CDR3 protein: CASSLATGQYEQYF
D gene: TRBD2; V gene: TRBV14; J gene: TRBJ2-5; clone size: NA; CDR3 DNA: TGTGCCAGCAGCCAAAGGACTCTAGGAGCGGGGGGACGGGAGACCCAGTACTTC; CDR3 protein: CASSQRTLGAGGRETQYF
D gene: NA; V gene: TRBV18; J gene: TRBJ2-5; clone size: NA; CDR3 DNA: TGTGCCAGCTCACCTACTAGGGACTGGCAAGAGACCCAGTACTTC; CDR3 protein: CASSPTRDWQETQYF
D gene: TRBD1; V gene: TRBV7-9; J gene: TRBJ1-1; clone size: NA; CDR3 DNA: TGTGCCAGCAGCCCCCTAGGGACAGCCGAAGCTTTCTTT; CDR3 protein: CASSPLGTAEAFF
D gene: TRBD2; V gene: TRBV10-3; J gene: TRBJ2-1; clone size: NA; CDR3 DNA: TGTGCCATCAGTCCGGTGGGGGGGGATGAGCAGTTCTTC; CDR3 protein: CAISPVGGDEQFF
D gene: TRBD1; V gene: TRBV6-5; J gene: TRBJ1-1; clone size: NA; CDR3 DNA: TGTGCCAGCAGTTGGGACAGGGTAGCGTGGAACACTGAAGCTTTCTTT; CDR3 protein: CASSWDRVAWNTEAFF
D gene: NA; V gene: TRBV5-1; J gene: TRBJ2-7; clone size: NA; CDR3 DNA: TGCGCCAGCAGCGACACAGGTAGCTCCTACGAGCAGTACTTC; CDR3 protein: CASSDTGSSYEQYF
D gene: NA; V gene: TRBV2; J gene: TRBJ1-5; clone size: NA; CDR3 DNA: TGTGCCTCGAAGGGGGATAGCAATCAGCCCCAGCATTTT; CDR3 protein: CASKGDSNQPQHF
D gene: NA; V gene: TRBV7-9; J gene: TRBJ2-7; clone size: NA; CDR3 DNA: TGTGCCAGCAGCTTATTGTCAGGGGCTGCAGCCTACGAGCAGTACTTC; CDR3 protein: CASSLLSGAAAYEQYF
D gene: NA; V gene: TRBV28; J gene: TRBJ2-2; clone size: NA; CDR3 DNA: TGTGCCAGCAGTTTCCTCGGTGCCGGGGAGCTGTTTTTT; CDR3 protein: CASSFLGAGELFF
D gene: TRBD1; V gene: TRBV5-1; J gene: TRBJ2-2; clone size: NA; CDR3 DNA: TGCGCCAGCAGCCCCGGACAGGGGGCCGGTGGGGAGCTGTTTTTT; CDR3 protein: CASSPGQGAGGELFF
D gene: NA; V gene: TRBV5-6; J gene: TRBJ1-1; clone size: NA; CDR3 DNA: TGTGCCAGCAGCTTGGGGGCCCAGGGGAACACTGAAGCTTTCTTT; CDR3 protein: CASSLGAQGNTEAFF